This T cell receptor beta chain was sequenced for a study of blood T cell repertoires in COVID-19. The overall study: T cells, B-cell-depleted T cells, or PBMCs supplied cDNA or gDNA.

The V end lost 2 bases, the J end lost 13 bases, and 15 bases lay between the germline ends. The V gene's germline CDR1 is ENHRY and CDR2 SYGVKD. This CDR3 comprises 13 residues. Categorization into cohorts depended on clinical history that participants reported. Recovery among Cohort 3 donors was established by two negative PCRs, clearance, or symptom resolution. Original processing methods: It was from reference gene primer amplification that nucleated cell counts were estimated. The repertoire was sequenced with immunoSEQ multiplex PCR; TCRdb's copy has only in-frame clones and lacks some. Clone size and the V and J calls come from that table; the DNA yielded D and trimming. Found here are fewer than 250,000 clones, less than 90% of them singletons; the top ten hold 6.8%.

Material: PBMCs or T cells enriched from blood (not recorded which). The chain links TRBV10-3 to TRBJ2-1, with D tentatively TRBD1 (5 bases). The TCR was taken from a woman between 40 and 55 years old who had recovered from COVID-19. Written as DNA, the CDR3 is TGTGCCATCAGTGAGAACGAGATAGGGGTTCAGTTCTTC. Amino acid sequence: CAISENEIGVQFF.